Listed here are 25 T cell receptor beta chains from one sample, sequenced in a study of PD-1 blockade in mismatch repair-deficient tumors. Only in-frame clones appear in the TCRdb table, and some are missing; sequencing was by immunoSEQ multiplex PCR. The sample has around 25,000 clones; 70% to 85% are singletons. The sample here was PBMCs, taken before pembrolizumab treatment. These receptors all come from an adult with mismatch repair-deficient cancer.

In DNA form, the CDR3 reads TGTGCCAGCACCATACAGGGGGCCCGGGTTGCTGGCTACACCTTC. Protein: CASTIQGARVAGYTF. The chain has TRBV28 and TRBJ1-2; 9 nucleotides match TRBD1. Per germline, CDR1 MDHEN and CDR2 SYDVKM. J gave up 7 bases and V 7 bases, and 13 bases lay outside the gene matches. This CDR3 comprises 15 residues.

This clone was seen only a few times. The chain couples TRBV7-3 to TRBJ2-1, with 10 positions matching TRBD1. With V trimmed by 4 bases and J by 7 bases, 13 bases remained unmatched. The CDR3 is 17 amino acids. Germline lookup yields CDR1 SGHTA and CDR2 FQGTGA. CDR3 sequence: CASSSRRGQGTGNEQFF. CDR3 nucleotides: TGTGCCAGCAGCTCCCGCCGGGGACAGGGGACGGGGAATGAGCAGTTCTTC.

This clone was observed a few times. The chain recombines TRBV4-1 with TRBJ2-7; D unresolved. V was trimmed by 1 base and J by 4 bases, leaving 14 bases between them. Per the germline V gene, CDR1 is MGHRA and CDR2 is YSYEKL. This CDR3 region has 15 residues. The CDR3 bases are TGCGCCAGCAGCCAAGTCCAAAACCCGACTTACGAGCAGTACTTC. Translating gives CASSQVQNPTYEQYF.

The chain employs TRBV7-3 and TRBJ2-1; TRBD1 might be the D (5 bases). Trimming left V 2 bases short and J 8 bases short, with 10 bases between. The CDR3 totals 13 residues. CDR1 is SGHTA, CDR2 FQGTGA, per germline. The CDR3 here is CASSLVWGDEQFF. CDR3 DNA sequence: TGTGCCAGCAGCTTAGTTTGGGGCGATGAGCAGTTCTTC.

The DNA of the CDR3 is TGTGCCAGCATTATGGGGACAGGGGGTCATCAGCCCCAGCATTTT. It specifies CASIMGTGGHQPQHF. V and J are TRBV6-1 and TRBJ1-5; the match to TRBD1 covers 11 bases. Germline lookup yields CDR1 MNHNS and CDR2 SASEGT. The ends lost 7 bases at V and 5 bases at J; junction bases unmatched: 7. The CDR3 contains 15 residues.

V gene TRBV28 combines with J gene TRBJ1-5; a possible D gene is TRBD1 (5 bases). Per germline, CDR1 MDHEN and CDR2 SYDVKM. The V end lost 8 bases, the J end lost 9 bases, and 20 bases lay between the germline ends. The CDR3 is 14 amino acids. CDR3 in amino acids: CASVPLGGVGPQHF. Written as DNA, the CDR3 is TGTGCCAGCGTCCCCTTGGGGGGGGTGGGGCCCCAGCATTTT.

This chain uses TRBV9 with TRBJ2-3; 7 bases align to TRBD2. After removal of 2 bases from V and 4 bases from J, the junction contained 4 bases not matched to a gene. The CDR3 consists of 14 residues. Per germline, CDR1 SGDLS and CDR2 YYNGEE. CDR3: CASSVRLAPDTQYF. In DNA, the CDR3 is TGTGCCAGCAGCGTTCGACTAGCTCCAGATACGCAGTATTTT.

This clone was seen a few times. V and J are TRBV30 and TRBJ1-5, with 7 bases aligning to TRBD1. V was clipped by 3 bases and J by 2 bases; unmatched bases: 1. Germline-derived CDR1 and CDR2 are GTSNPN and SVGIG (reference sequence). The CDR3 spans 13 residues. CDR3 in amino acids: CAWRGQGNQPQHF. The CDR3 coding sequence is TGTGCCTGGAGAGGACAGGGCAATCAGCCCCAGCATTTT.

This clone is medium-sized in the sample. This chain links TRBV25-1 with TRBJ2-2; TRBD2 is a possible D gene (6 bases). Germline V gene data show CDR1 as MGHDK and CDR2 as SYGVNS. V was trimmed by 9 bases and J by 8 bases, leaving 13 bases between them. The CDR3 contains 12 residues. The CDR3 here is CASREFIGELFF. The CDR3 DNA sequence: TGTGCCAGTCGGGAGTTTATTGGGGAGCTGTTTTTT.

The chain uses TRBV5-1 and TRBJ2-7, with D maybe TRBD1 (5 bases). Per germline, CDR1 SGHRS and CDR2 YFSETQ. The CDR3 runs to 15 residues. V lost 0 bases and J 7 bases, leaving 17 bases between the germline ends. The CDR3 loop reads CASSLGDRRRGEQYF. CDR3 nucleotide sequence: TGCGCCAGCAGCTTGGGAGACAGACGTCGTGGAGAGCAGTACTTC.

The rearrangement links TRBV28 to TRBJ2-7; no firm D call. The V and J ends lost 6 bases and 7 bases respectively, with 19 bases between them. The CDR3 totals 14 residues. Germline loops: CDR1 MDHEN, CDR2 SYDVKM. CDR3 DNA sequence: TGTGCCAGCAGCTCGGTGGATACGGCGAGGGAGCAGTACTTC. It specifies CASSSVDTAREQYF.

The rearrangement uses TRBV10-3 and TRBJ2-1; 11 nucleotides line up with TRBD2. Germline loops: CDR1 ENHRY, CDR2 SYGVKD. V dropped 0 bases and J dropped 2; count of bases not matched to a gene: 9. This CDR3 has 19 amino acids. This CDR3 is CAISESWGLAATTYNEQFF. For the CDR3, the DNA is TGTGCCATCAGTGAGTCATGGGGACTAGCGGCCACGACCTACAATGAGCAGTTCTTC.

The chain combines TRBV10-1 with TRBJ2-7, with 11 bases identical to TRBD2. Looked up from germline, CDR1 is WNHNN and CDR2 is SYGVQD (reference sequence). The CDR3 sequence is 15 residues long. Trimming cost V 6 bases and J 2 bases; bases outside gene matches: 6. CDR3 loop: CASSAGTSGTYEQYF. The CDR3 coding sequence is TGCGCCAGCAGCGCCGGGACTAGCGGCACCTACGAGCAGTACTTC.

This clone was observed a single time. The V gene is TRBV5-1, the J gene TRBJ2-2; perhaps TRBD2 as D (6 bases). The germline CDR1 and CDR2 sequences are SGHRS and YFSETQ. This CDR3 has 15 amino acids. Trimming left V 4 bases short and J 0 bases short, with 10 bases between. The CDR3 protein is CASSPGAANTGELFF. The CDR3 DNA reads TGCGCCAGCAGCCCGGGAGCAGCGAACACCGGGGAGCTGTTTTTT.

J is TRBJ1-1 and V is TRBV7-3; D is undetermined. Trimming took off 1 base at V and 5 bases at J, with 8 bases between the two ends. The CDR3 sequence is 13 residues long. CDR1 and CDR2 (germline): SGHTA, FQGTGA. CDR3 in DNA: TGTGCCAGCAGCTTAATGGAGGGAACTGAAGCTTTCTTT. Residues: CASSLMEGTEAFF. Drawing the rest from reference TRBV7-3 and TRBJ1-1, the complete variable domain is GAGVSQTPSNKVTEKGKYVELRCDPISGHTALYWYRQSLGQGPEFLIYFQGTGAADDSGLPNDRFFAVRPEGSVSTLKIQRTERGDSAVYLCASSLMEGTEAFFGQGTRLTVV.

V is TRBV18 and J is TRBJ1-4; 8 bases align to TRBD1. J lost 5 bases, V lost 3 bases, and 5 bases had no gene match. The CDR3 is 15 amino acids. Germline CDR1 reads KGHSH; CDR2 reads LQKENI. CDR3 region: CASSPPGQENEKLFF. The CDR3 nucleotides are TGTGCCAGCTCACCCCCGGGACAGGAGAATGAAAAACTGTTTTTT. Full variable domain (remainder filled in from reference TRBV18 and TRBJ1-4): NAGVMQNPRHLVRRRGQEARLRCSPMKGHSHVYWYRQLPEEGLKFMVYLQKENIIDESGMPKERFSAEFPKEGPSILRIQQVVRGDSAAYFCASSPPGQENEKLFFGSGTQLSVL.

The chain is built from TRBV6-6 and TRBJ2-7; a weak D match, TRBD2 (6 bases). Trimming cost V 4 bases and J 2 bases, with 15 bases left between them. CDR3 length equals 15 residues. The germline V gene has CDR1 MNHNY and CDR2 SVGAGI (reference sequence). Here the CDR3 reads CASSLGGTETYEQYF. The CDR3, as DNA: TGTGCCAGCAGTTTAGGCGGGACGGAAACCTACGAGCAGTACTTC.

This chain joins TRBV5-5 and TRBJ1-2, with TRBD1 identical over 7 bases. Per germline, CDR1 SGHKS and CDR2 YYEKEE (reference sequence). This CDR3 region has 14 residues. V was pared by 1 base and J by 12 bases, with 12 bases of the junction left unmatched. The CDR3 coding sequence is TGTGCCAGCAGCTTGTCAACAGGGGCCCCATCGGACACCTTC. As protein: CASSLSTGAPSDTF.

The CDR3 sequence: CASSLRTGTGSAGYTF. CDR3 DNA sequence: TGTGCCAGCAGCTTGCGTACCGGGACAGGGTCCGCTGGCTACACCTTC. This chain links TRBV7-2 with TRBJ1-2; 9 bases align to TRBD1. Germline lookup yields CDR1 SGHTA and CDR2 FQGNSA. Trimming cost V 3 bases and J 7 bases; bases outside gene matches: 12. The CDR3 covers 16 residues.

V usage is TRBV9 and J usage is TRBJ1-6, with D perhaps matching TRBD1 (6 bases). Germline CDR1 and CDR2: SGDLS and YYNGEE. V dropped 0 bases and J dropped 9 bases, with 10 bases sitting between them. This CDR3 contains 14 residues. The CDR3, as DNA: TGTGCCAGCAGCGTAGGGGGAGGGGGTTCACCCCTCCACTTT. This encodes CASSVGGGGSPLHF.

V gene TRBV18 combines with J gene TRBJ1-2; D is undetermined. V lost 0 bases and J 4 bases, leaving 15 bases between the germline ends. CDR1 is KGHSH and CDR2 is LQKENI in the germline V gene. This CDR3 comprises 16 residues. CDR3 sequence: CASSPPMGRPGYGYTF. CDR3 nucleotide sequence: TGTGCCAGCTCACCACCGATGGGCCGTCCTGGCTATGGCTACACCTTC. Looking up the rest from reference TRBV18 and TRBJ1-2 gives the full variable domain: NAGVMQNPRHLVRRRGQEARLRCSPMKGHSHVYWYRQLPEEGLKFMVYLQKENIIDESGMPKERFSAEFPKEGPSILRIQQVVRGDSAAYFCASSPPMGRPGYGYTFGSGTRLTVV.

CDR3 sequence: CASSPDRTSGSPEQFF. The CDR3 nucleotides are TGTGCCAGCTCCCCTGACCGGACTAGCGGGAGTCCTGAGCAGTTCTTC. V gene TRBV18 combines with J gene TRBJ2-1; 13 bases line up with TRBD2. The CDR3 loop spans 16 amino acids. Germline V lookup: CDR1 KGHSH, CDR2 LQKENI. The ends lost 6 bases at V and 9 bases at J; junction bases unmatched: 11.

DNA of the CDR3: TGTGCCAGTAGAGATCAACTGTACCAAGAGACCCAGTACTTC. Amino acids: CASRDQLYQETQYF. The chain couples TRBV19 to TRBJ2-5; D ambiguous. Trimming took off 6 bases at V and 0 bases at J, with 11 bases between the two ends. The CDR3 consists of 14 residues. Germline V gives CDR1 LNHDA, CDR2 SQIVND (reference sequence).

The rearrangement joins TRBV30 to TRBJ2-5; 7 bases align to TRBD1. With 1 base clipped from V and 2 bases from J, the junction kept 7 bases outside the gene matches. The V gene's germline CDR1 is GTSNPN and CDR2 SVGIG (reference sequence). The CDR3 sequence is 15 residues long. CDR3 protein: CAWSEKTGDQETQYF. CDR3 sequence (DNA): TGTGCCTGGAGTGAGAAAACAGGGGATCAAGAGACCCAGTACTTC.

V and J are TRBV21-1 and TRBJ2-2; the table names TRBD1, a call not compared with the DNA. TRBV21-1 is deemed a pseudogene. CDR3 length equals 17 residues. The CDR3 DNA sequence: TGTGCCAGCAGCAGGCGTGGGGCAATACTGGACACCGGGGAGCTGTTTTTT. Translation: CASSRRGAILDTGELFF.